These 20 T cell receptor beta chains came from one sample sequenced in a study of blood T cell repertoires in COVID-19. This table comes from immunoSEQ multiplex PCR, and its TCRdb copy is limited to in-frame clones, with some not included. The repertoire includes fewer than 120,000 clones, 70% to 90% of them detected once, and approximately 5% sits in the top ten. Sequencing used peripheral blood. These receptors were collected from a human donor in a cohort sampled during active COVID-19.

This clone was recorded a few times. The chain employs TRBV7-2 and TRBJ1-1; a weak D match, TRBD1 (5 bases). This CDR3 has 14 residues. Germline V gives CDR1 SGHTA, CDR2 FQGNSA. V was trimmed by 5 bases and J by 0 bases, leaving 10 bases between them. CDR3 sequence reads: CASSIQALNTEAFF. The CDR3, as DNA: TGTGCCAGCAGCATACAGGCCTTGAACACTGAAGCTTTCTTT.

V usage is TRBV27 and J usage is TRBJ2-3, with 8 nucleotides matching TRBD2. Germline lookup yields CDR1 MNHEY and CDR2 SMNVEV (reference sequence). The junction had 8 bases not matched to a gene; V was cut back by 6 bases and J by 6 bases. The CDR3 is made up of 14 amino acids. For the CDR3, the DNA is TGTGCCAGCAGGTCGGGACTAGGGCCCGATACGCAGTATTTT. It encodes CASRSGLGPDTQYF.

The CDR3 region is CASTGTSGPNNEQFF. CDR3 DNA: TGTGCCAGCACCGGGACTAGCGGCCCTAACAATGAGCAGTTCTTC. This chain links TRBV11-2 with TRBJ2-1, with 11 positions matching TRBD2. Germline V lookup: CDR1 SGHAT, CDR2 FQNNGV. V trimming: 7 bases; J trimming: 5 bases; junction bases outside the gene matches: 7. The CDR3 has 15 residues.

This clone was observed a single time. This rearrangement joins TRBV24-1 to TRBJ2-3; possible D gene TRBD1, 6 bases. The V end was cut by 0 bases, the J end by 5 bases, with 17 bases between. Germline-derived CDR1 and CDR2 are KGHDR and SFDVKD. The CDR3 consists of 17 residues. Written as DNA, the CDR3 is TGTGCCACCAGTGATTTGGGCGGGCAGGGGAGCGGAGATACGCAGTATTTT. This gives the protein CATSDLGGQGSGDTQYF.

This clone was counted a single time. V gene TRBV27 combines with J gene TRBJ2-5, with 7 positions matching TRBD1. The CDR3 is 13 residues long. The V segment lost 6 bases and the J segment 5 bases; nucleotides outside the gene matches: 6. Germline CDR1 reads MNHEY; CDR2 reads SMNVEV (reference sequence). The CDR3 DNA reads TGTGCCAGCAGAACAGGGGACGGGGAGACCCAGTACTTC. This encodes CASRTGDGETQYF.

This clone was picked up one time. The V gene is TRBV10-3, the J gene TRBJ1-6, with 10 bases matching TRBD1. Germline loops: CDR1 ENHRY, CDR2 SYGVKD. The CDR3 has 15 residues. V lost 6 bases to trimming and J lost 9 bases; unmatched junction nucleotides: 8. CDR3 sequence: CAIRKSGQGGSPLHF. The DNA for the CDR3 is TGTGCCATCAGAAAGTCCGGACAGGGGGGTTCACCCCTCCACTTT.

This clone was recorded only once. This chain connects TRBV7-9 to TRBJ2-7, with 7 bases fitting TRBD1. The CDR3 has 15 residues. Trimming took 1 base from V and 5 from J; bases not matched to a gene: 8. Germline values: CDR1 SEHNR, CDR2 FQNEAQ (reference sequence). CDR3 in DNA: TGTGCCAGCAGCTTAGGAGGGGGCCAGTTTAACGAGCAGTACTTC. Protein sequence: CASSLGGGQFNEQYF.

V is TRBV18 and J is TRBJ2-1; D remains ambiguous. The germline V gene has CDR1 KGHSH and CDR2 LQKENI. The CDR3 length is 13 residues. Trimming left V 2 bases short and J 5 bases short, with 7 bases between. As DNA, the CDR3 is TGTGCCAGCTCACCAGACATGAACAATGAGCAGTTCTTC. This gives the protein CASSPDMNNEQFF.

This clone was seen only once. The chain is built from TRBV29-1 and TRBJ2-7; the D gene is possibly TRBD1 (6 bases). The germline CDR1 and CDR2 sequences are SQVTM and ANQGSEA. This CDR3 spans 13 amino acids. Between the trimmed V and J ends, which lost 4 bases and 5 bases, there was a span of 15 bases. In DNA form, the CDR3 reads TGCAGCGTTGCCCAGGGGAGCGCCCACGAGCAGTACTTC. Translating it yields CSVAQGSAHEQYF.

The V and J genes are TRBV24-1 and TRBJ2-1; a weak D match, TRBD1 (6 bases). CDR3 length: 16 amino acids. Germline V CDR1 and CDR2: KGHDR, SFDVKD. Trimming stripped 5 bases from V and 1 base from J, with 14 bases between. CDR3 residues: CATSGGSRGSYNEQFF. DNA for the CDR3: TGTGCCACCAGTGGGGGCAGCAGGGGATCCTACAATGAGCAGTTCTTC.

This chain joins TRBV30 and TRBJ1-5; 7 nucleotides line up with TRBD1. Unmatched junction bases numbered 7, after V lost 4 bases and J lost 4 bases. Per germline, CDR1 GTSNPN and CDR2 SVGIG (reference sequence). The CDR3 length is 14 residues. CDR3 nucleotide sequence: TGTGCCTGGATGAGCAACAGGGGAAATCAGCCCCAGCATTTT. As protein: CAWMSNRGNQPQHF.

This clone was detected only once. The chain recombines TRBV27 with TRBJ2-3, with TRBD2 as a possible D gene (5 bases). CDR3 length: 14 amino acids. Germline CDR1 and CDR2: MNHEY and SMNVEV (reference sequence). V was cut by 2 bases and J by 10 bases, with 16 bases left in between. This CDR3 is CASSLKVGVMAQYF. CDR3 DNA: TGTGCCAGCAGTTTAAAGGTGGGAGTAATGGCGCAGTATTTT.

This clone occurred once. The rearrangement joins TRBV4-2 to TRBJ1-2, with D perhaps TRBD1 (5 bases). CDR1 and CDR2 (germline): LGHNA, YNFKEQ. The CDR3 is 13 residues long. Trimming cost V 0 bases and J 10 bases, with 12 bases left between them. The CDR3, as DNA: TGTGCCAGCAGCCAAGAACAGGCCGTGGCCTACACCTTC. Translating it yields CASSQEQAVAYTF.

The chain uses TRBV6-2 or TRBV6-3 and TRBJ2-7, with 9 bases fitting TRBD2. The ends lost 2 bases at V and 4 bases at J; junction bases unmatched: 9. The germline gives CDR1 MNHEY, CDR2 SVGEGT. The CDR3 sequence is 16 residues long. This CDR3 is CASSYGRAGGPYEQYF. In nucleotides, the CDR3 is TGTGCCAGCAGTTACGGTCGGGCGGGAGGGCCTTACGAGCAGTACTTC.

The rearrangement uses TRBV9 and TRBJ1-2; a weak D match, TRBD1 (6 bases). Trimming stripped 6 bases from V and 3 bases from J, with 15 bases between. CDR1 and CDR2 (germline): SGDLS, YYNGEE. This CDR3 contains 14 residues. The CDR3 nucleotides are TGTGCCAGCACTGGGAACAGGGTCGACTATGGCTACACCTTC. Translated, it gives CASTGNRVDYGYTF.

Only a few counts were recorded for this clone. The V and J genes are TRBV11-1 and TRBJ2-3; 10 nucleotides match TRBD1. J gave up 5 bases and V 3 bases, and 8 bases lay outside the gene matches. The CDR3 is 16 amino acids. Germline lookup yields CDR1 SGHAT and CDR2 FQDESV (reference sequence). This CDR3 reads CASSFTGTGVGDTQYF. CDR3 DNA sequence: TGTGCCAGCAGCTTTACCGGGACAGGGGTCGGAGATACGCAGTATTTT.

This chain connects TRBV18 to TRBJ2-5; D is undetermined. This CDR3 is built from 11 residues. The V and J ends lost 6 bases and 2 bases respectively, with 4 bases between them. Germline-derived CDR1 and CDR2 are KGHSH and LQKENI. The chain's CDR3 is CASSSQETQYF. CDR3 nucleotides: TGTGCCAGCTCTTCACAAGAGACCCAGTACTTC.

The rearrangement joins TRBV9 to TRBJ2-3; 10 nucleotides line up with TRBD2. This CDR3 is built from 16 residues. Per the germline V gene, CDR1 is SGDLS and CDR2 is YYNGEE. V lost 8 bases, J lost 6 bases, and 15 bases stayed unmatched. For the CDR3, the DNA is TGTGCCAGTGGATTGGCCCTAGCGGGAGTCGGTGATACGCAGTATTTT. Translated: CASGLALAGVGDTQYF.

This clone was detected a few times. The rearrangement uses TRBV4-2 and TRBJ1-5; 9 bases line up with TRBD1. The J segment lost 9 bases and the V segment lost 1 base, leaving 7 bases of the junction unmatched. Per the germline V gene, CDR1 is LGHNA and CDR2 is YNFKEQ. The CDR3 totals 15 residues. The CDR3 region is CASSQGTGEVGPQHF. CDR3 sequence (DNA): TGTGCCAGCAGCCAAGGGACAGGGGAGGTTGGGCCCCAGCATTTT.

The chain links TRBV6-5 to TRBJ2-3; 8 bases agree with TRBD2. Germline CDR1 reads MNHEY; CDR2 reads SVGAGI. V lost 6 bases, J lost 2 bases, and 4 bases stayed unmatched. This CDR3 is 14 amino acids long. The CDR3 sequence: CASRAGGDTDTQYF. The CDR3 DNA reads TGTGCCAGCAGGGCGGGGGGCGACACAGATACGCAGTATTTT.